This is a list of T cell receptor beta chains from one sample in a study of T cells in Graves' hyperthyroidism and ophthalmopathy. TCRdb reprocessed the multiplex PCR reads with MiXCR, giving one entry per CDR3 protein. The repertoire holds approximately 300,000 distinct CDR3 sequences, with over 15% as singletons. Sequencing used blood. The source of these receptors is a woman aged 55-69 years with Graves' ophthalmopathy. Each CDR3 is given with its conserved first and last residue. A D gene is named only where the DNA matches it firmly. Only part of the rows carry a size: once, few, many, or a class if the clone is expanded.

>NA|TRBJ1-6|many|TRBV20-1
TGCAGTGCTAGAGATTTGGCAGGGTTTTCACCCCTCCACTTT
CSARDLAGFSPLHF
>NA|TRBJ2-7|many|TRBV18
TGTGCCAGCTCACAGCAGGCCGTCTCGGGAGAGCAGTACTTC
CASSQQAVSGEQYF
>NA|TRBJ2-1|many|TRBV6-2/TRBV6-3
TGTGCCAGCAGTTACTCGGATTCCTACAATGAGCAGTTCTTC
CASSYSDSYNEQFF
>TRBD1|TRBJ2-5|many|TRBV7-9
TGTGCCAGCAGCTCGGGGACAGGGGGAGAGACCCAGTACTTC
CASSSGTGGETQYF
>NA|TRBJ2-2|NA|TRBV5-4
TGTGCCAGCAGCTTGGGAGGTCACGGCACCGGGGAGCTGTTTTTT
CASSLGGHGTGELFF
>NA|TRBJ1-1|many|TRBV20-1
TGCAGTGCTAGACTTTATACGGATCTGAACACTGAAGCTTTCTTT
CSARLYTDLNTEAFF
>NA|TRBJ2-5|NA|TRBV5-6
TGTGCCAGCAGTCCAGGACAGTCCCAAGAGACCCAGTACTTC
CASSPGQSQETQYF
>TRBD1|TRBJ2-3|many|TRBV7-2
TGTGCCAGCAGCCCCGGGACAGGGTCGATAGATACGCAGTATTTT
CASSPGTGSIDTQYF
>NA|TRBJ2-1|many|TRBV11-2
TGTGCCAGCAGCTTAAGTCTTCGGGGTGAGCAGTTCTTC
CASSLSLRGEQFF
>TRBD2|TRBJ2-1|many|TRBV5-1
TGCGCCAGCAGCTCGACTACTAGCGGGAGCTTGGGCGAGCAGTTCTTC
CASSSTTSGSLGEQFF
>NA|TRBJ2-7|NA|TRBV11-3
TGTGCCAGCAGCAAAGGGATTGGGGAGCAGTACTTC
CASSKGIGEQYF
>NA|TRBJ2-1|few|TRBV5-5
TGTGCCAGCAGCCTTAGACAGTACAATGAGCAGTTCTTC
CASSLRQYNEQFF
>NA|TRBJ1-1|many|TRBV7-2
TGTGCCAGCAGCTTACAGGGTTTTAACACTGAAGCTTTCTTT
CASSLQGFNTEAFF
>NA|TRBJ2-3|many|TRBV4-3
TGCGCCAGCAGCCAAGATTGGTTAGGACGCACAGATACGCAGTATTTT
CASSQDWLGRTDTQYF
>NA|TRBJ2-2|few|TRBV5-1
TGCGCCAGCAGCCCTACCGGGCGAGGAGTCACCGGGGAGCTGTTTTTT
CASSPTGRGVTGELFF
>NA|TRBJ2-3|many|TRBV6-1
TGTGCCAGCAGTGCCGCTAGTTCCGCAGATACGCAGTATTTT
CASSAASSADTQYF
>TRBD2|TRBJ2-6|NA|TRBV4-2
TGTGCCAGCAGCGGGAGGGCAGGGCCCCGGGTTGGGGCCAACGTCCTGACTTTC
CASSGRAGPRVGANVLTF
>TRBD1|TRBJ2-7|NA|TRBV27
TGTGCCAGCAGCCGTGACCGGGACAGGGCCGAGCAGTACTTC
CASSRDRDRAEQYF
>NA|TRBJ1-5|many|TRBV15
TGTGCCACCAGCAGTGTGGCAAGCAATCAGCCCCAGCATTTT
CATSSVASNQPQHF
>TRBD1|TRBJ1-6|NA|TRBV25-1
TGTGCCAGCAGTGAGGGGACAGTCTATAATTCACCCCTCCACTTT
CASSEGTVYNSPLHF
>NA|TRBJ2-2|many|TRBV9
TGTGCCAGCAGCCCCCTCTGGAGGGGATCGAACACCGGGGAGCTGTTTTTT
CASSPLWRGSNTGELFF
>TRBD2|TRBJ2-2|NA|TRBV6-2/TRBV6-3
TGTGCCACCTCGCCGGGGGGATTCACCGGGGAGCTGTTTTTT
CATSPGGFTGELFF
>TRBD1|TRBJ1-5|NA|TRBV10-3
TGTGCCAGTAGTCCGGACAGGGCCGACTATCAGCCCCAGCATTTT
CASSPDRADYQPQHF
>NA|TRBJ2-7|many|TRBV12-3/TRBV12-4
TGTGCCAGCAGTCCCAAGAACGAGCAGTACTTC
CASSPKNEQYF